A selection of T cell receptor beta chains follows, all from one sample in a study of blood T cell repertoires in COVID-19. Generated by immunoSEQ multiplex PCR, the TCRdb table keeps only in-frame clones and is missing some. In the table there are a few hundred thousand clones, around nine tenths of which are singletons. The sequenced sample consisted of PBMCs or T cells enriched from blood (not recorded which). The receptors shown here come from a woman aged 40 to 49 who had recovered from COVID-19. CDR3s leave out the opening cysteine and the closing phenylalanine or tryptophan. The order of the fields is V gene, CDR3 length, J gene, CDR3 protein.

v_gene: TRBV6-5
len: 12
j_gene: TRBJ1-4
CDR3aa: ASSKQAFNEKLF

v_gene: TRBV5-1
len: 14
j_gene: TRBJ2-7
CDR3aa: ASSLVGGRMGYEQY

v_gene: TRBV12-3/TRBV12-4
len: 9
j_gene: TRBJ1-2
CDR3aa: ASSPDYGYT

v_gene: TRBV5-1
len: 12
j_gene: TRBJ2-1
CDR3aa: ASSPGGEYNEQF

v_gene: TRBV6-5
len: 12
j_gene: TRBJ2-3
CDR3aa: ASSRQGSTDTQY

v_gene: TRBV27
len: 12
j_gene: TRBJ2-5
CDR3aa: ASSSLTGMETQY

v_gene: TRBV9
len: 11
j_gene: TRBJ1-1
CDR3aa: ASSPGVNTEAF

v_gene: TRBV5-4
len: 12
j_gene: TRBJ2-3
CDR3aa: ASSLGQGIDTQY

v_gene: TRBV19
len: 11
j_gene: TRBJ1-4
CDR3aa: ATSTATNEKLF

v_gene: TRBV19
len: 16
j_gene: TRBJ1-4
CDR3aa: ASSPRDRGQETNEKLF

v_gene: TRBV24-1
len: 14
j_gene: TRBJ2-3
CDR3aa: ATSERLAGSTDTQY

v_gene: TRBV19
len: 12
j_gene: TRBJ2-5
CDR3aa: ASSMVRGDETQY

v_gene: TRBV28
len: 14
j_gene: TRBJ2-5
CDR3aa: ASSLSRTGLGETQY

v_gene: TRBV4-3
len: 13
j_gene: TRBJ2-2
CDR3aa: ASAGGRWATGELF

v_gene: TRBV7-2
len: 14
j_gene: TRBJ2-1
CDR3aa: ASSLANQERESEQF

v_gene: TRBV2
len: 12
j_gene: TRBJ2-3
CDR3aa: ASSPDRGTDTQY

v_gene: TRBV7-2
len: 12
j_gene: TRBJ2-1
CDR3aa: ASSSGFPPNEQF

v_gene: TRBV27
len: 14
j_gene: TRBJ2-3
CDR3aa: ASSPPGQGPADTQY

v_gene: TRBV28
len: 14
j_gene: TRBJ2-3
CDR3aa: ASRTLSGTSTDTQY

v_gene: TRBV30
len: 10
j_gene: TRBJ2-1
CDR3aa: AWSLGGSEQF

v_gene: TRBV9
len: 14
j_gene: TRBJ2-3
CDR3aa: ASSVVGSASTDTQY

v_gene: TRBV7-2
len: 14
j_gene: TRBJ2-7
CDR3aa: ASSPQPGQGAYEQY

v_gene: TRBV28
len: 10
j_gene: TRBJ2-3
CDR3aa: ATRSGTDTQY

v_gene: TRBV30
len: 11
j_gene: TRBJ1-2
CDR3aa: AWSTWTGPGYT

v_gene: TRBV18
len: 13
j_gene: TRBJ2-5
CDR3aa: ASSPVGQGEETQY

v_gene: TRBV7-2
len: 10
j_gene: TRBJ2-5
CDR3aa: ASSASHETQY

v_gene: TRBV7-2
len: 13
j_gene: TRBJ2-5
CDR3aa: ASSSRGTGLLAQY

v_gene: TRBV7-2
len: 12
j_gene: TRBJ2-1
CDR3aa: ASSGERSYNEQF

v_gene: TRBV7-9
len: 13
j_gene: TRBJ2-1
CDR3aa: ASSFGQSPPDEQF